Following are 5 T cell receptor beta chains from one sample sequenced in a study of T cell repertoires in cytomegalovirus infection. TCRdb redid the calling of the reads with MiXCR, one entry per CDR3 protein. This sample has some 180,000 distinct CDR3 sequences, with about a tenth found just once. The sequencing input was PBMCs. The receptors derive from a human donor in good health (CMV status not recorded). Some clones in this sample may be carry-over from other donors' samples.

V and J are TRBV6-2 or TRBV6-3 and TRBJ1-1; D possibly corresponds to TRBD1 (5 bases). Trimming left V 7 bases short and J 8 bases short, with 17 bases between. Germline values: CDR1 MNHEY, CDR2 SVGEGT. This CDR3 is 13 amino acids long. As DNA, the CDR3 is TGTGCCAGCACAGTTACTGGGACGGGAGAAGCTTTCTTT. Protein product: CASTVTGTGEAFF.

This clonotype was picked up a small number of times. The chain is built from TRBV5-4 and TRBJ2-1; the D gene could be TRBD1 or TRBD2 (5 bases each). The CDR3 spans 16 residues. Germline values: CDR1 SGHNT, CDR2 YYREEE (reference sequence). The V and J ends lost 4 bases and 0 bases respectively, with 14 bases between them. CDR3 in DNA: TGTGCCAGCAGCCCACTCGGGACGAGCTCCTACAATGAGCAGTTCTTC. Its protein product is CASSPLGTSSYNEQFF.

This clonotype showed up just a few times. The V gene is TRBV25-1, the J gene TRBJ2-5; 11 nucleotides align to TRBD1. The CDR3 is made up of 16 amino acids. In germline, CDR1 is MGHDK, CDR2 SYGVNS. Trimming took 3 bases from V and 5 from J; bases not matched to a gene: 8. The CDR3 DNA reads as TGTGCCAGCAGTGACCAAGGACAGGGGGCGCGGGAGACCCAGTACTTC. Translated: CASSDQGQGARETQYF.

This clonotype was detected a few times. The chain has TRBV5-5 and TRBJ1-3; no clear D gene. CDR1 is SGHKS, CDR2 YYEKEE, per germline (reference sequence). This CDR3 region has 16 residues. Trimming shortened V by 0 bases and J by 3 bases, and 13 bases separated the two germline ends. The CDR3 loop is CASSLDVLGSGNTIYF. The CDR3, as DNA: TGTGCCAGCAGCTTGGACGTCCTTGGGAGTGGAAACACCATATATTTT.

In its sample, this clonotype was seen a few times. This chain connects TRBV7-8 to TRBJ2-7; no reliable D call. This CDR3 has 13 amino acids. The germline gives CDR1 SGHVS, CDR2 FQNEAQ. The V and J ends lost 1 base and 3 bases respectively, with 7 bases between them. DNA for the CDR3: TGTGCCAGCAGCTTAGATGGAGACTACGAGCAGTACTTC. This translates into CASSLDGDYEQYF.